Below, 29 T cell receptor beta chains from the same sample are listed, as sequenced in a study of OX40 agonist ivuxolimab in advanced cancers. Assay: immunoSEQ multiplex PCR; the TCRdb copy retains only in-frame clones and omits some. The table has under 150,000 clones, 80% to 90% seen once. The specimen comprised CD4+ or CD8+ T cells sorted from blood, sampled in a trial of the OX40 agonist ivuxolimab. The receptors derive from an adult with an advanced solid tumor such as melanoma, head and neck, liver or kidney cancer.

V usage is TRBV28 and J usage is TRBJ2-7; a possible D gene is TRBD1 (5 bases). CDR1 and CDR2 (germline): MDHEN, SYDVKM. V was trimmed by 10 bases and J by 3 bases, leaving 13 bases between them. The CDR3 sequence is 12 residues long. CDR3 sequence reads: CATRKGNYEQYF. The CDR3 region has the DNA TGTGCCACCAGAAAGGGGAACTACGAGCAGTACTTC.

V usage is TRBV28 and J usage is TRBJ2-4, with D possibly TRBD1 on 6 matching bases. From germline, CDR1 is MDHEN and CDR2 SYDVKM. This CDR3 has 15 amino acids. V lost 5 bases and J lost 1, with 12 bases in between. CDR3 bases: TGTGCCAGCAGTATCAGGGGTGGGGCCAAAAACATTCAGTACTTC. As protein: CASSIRGGAKNIQYF.

The rearrangement uses TRBV19 and TRBJ2-5, with D possibly TRBD1 on 5 matching bases. This CDR3 spans 14 amino acids. Germline CDR1 is LNHDA and CDR2 is SQIVND (reference sequence). V lost 7 bases and J lost 4, with 16 bases in between. DNA of the CDR3: TGTGCCAGTACAAAGCAGGGCCAGAGAGAGACCCAGTACTTC. Protein product: CASTKQGQRETQYF.

The V and J genes are TRBV18 and TRBJ2-7, with D maybe TRBD1 (6 bases). Germline assignment: CDR1 KGHSH and CDR2 LQKENI. The germline V and J ends were trimmed by 3 bases and 3 bases, with 15 bases remaining between them. CDR3 size: 15 residues. CDR3 sequence reads: CASSPLRDISYEQYF. CDR3 DNA sequence: TGTGCCAGCTCACCCCTCCGGGACATCAGCTACGAGCAGTACTTC.

This clone was observed a single time. J is TRBJ2-3 and V is TRBV7-8; D unresolved. Per germline, CDR1 SGHVS and CDR2 FQNEAQ. The V gene lost 1 base and the J gene lost 1 base, with 0 bases spanning the gap. The CDR3 runs to 12 residues. CDR3 coding DNA: TGTGCCAGCAGCTTAGGCACAGATACGCAGTATTTT. Amino acids: CASSLGTDTQYF.

The chain joins TRBV28 to TRBJ2-3, with TRBD2 matching 7 bases. Trimming took 6 bases from V and 5 from J; bases not matched to a gene: 2. Germline V CDR1 and CDR2: MDHEN, SYDVKM. The CDR3 contains 12 residues. This chain's CDR3 is CASRASGDTQYF. The CDR3 coding sequence is TGTGCCAGCAGGGCTAGCGGAGATACGCAGTATTTT.

This CDR3 is CASSLFNQPQHF. DNA for the CDR3: TGTGCCAGCAGCTTGTTCAATCAGCCCCAGCATTTT. The chain has TRBV7-2 and TRBJ1-5; D call uncertain. Germline V gene lookup returns CDR1 SGHTA and CDR2 FQGNSA. V was clipped by 3 bases and J by 3 bases, with 3 bases between them. The CDR3 is 12 amino acids.

The chain employs TRBV29-1 and TRBJ1-5, with TRBD1 matching 10 bases. Germline V gene sequence: CDR1 SQVTM, CDR2 ANQGSEA. Trimming took 4 bases from V and 6 from J; bases not matched to a gene: 6. The CDR3 loop spans 14 amino acids. The CDR3 here is CSVVIGTGVQPQHF. The CDR3 DNA is TGCAGCGTTGTAATAGGGACAGGGGTTCAGCCCCAGCATTTT.

The V gene is TRBV10-2, the J gene TRBJ1-5; D call uncertain. V was shortened by 0 bases and J by 5 bases, with 8 bases between the two germline ends. Germline assignment: CDR1 WSHSY and CDR2 SAAADI. CDR3 length equals 14 residues. CDR3 sequence reads: CASSESEWYQPQHF. In nucleotides, the CDR3 is TGCGCCAGCAGTGAGTCGGAATGGTATCAGCCCCAGCATTTT.

V and J are TRBV28 and TRBJ1-2; 7 bases match TRBD1. Germline-derived CDR1 and CDR2 are MDHEN and SYDVKM. This CDR3 is built from 15 residues. After removal of 6 bases from V and 4 bases from J, the junction contained 11 bases not matched to a gene. The CDR3 sequence is CASSPQGVRGYGYTF. DNA of the CDR3: TGTGCCAGCAGCCCGCAGGGGGTACGTGGCTATGGCTACACCTTC.

The chain employs TRBV11-2 and TRBJ2-7; D ambiguous. V was cut by 1 base and J by 2 bases, with 9 bases left in between. Germline V gene lookup returns CDR1 SGHAT and CDR2 FQNNGV. The CDR3 contains 14 residues. The DNA of the CDR3 is TGTGCCAGCAGCTTAGGCGGTAGCCCCTACGAGCAGTACTTC. This codes for CASSLGGSPYEQYF.

The chain combines TRBV9 with TRBJ1-2; D is uncertain. Germline CDR1 is SGDLS and CDR2 is YYNGEE. The CDR3 contains 15 residues. Trimming cost V 3 bases and J 2 bases, with 14 bases left between them. CDR3 coding DNA: TGTGCCAGCAGCGAGGCGGCGGCGGGGAACTATGGCTACACCTTC. Protein: CASSEAAAGNYGYTF.

This rearrangement joins TRBV13 to TRBJ1-1, with D uncertain. The CDR3 has 15 amino acids. CDR1 and CDR2 (germline): PRHDT, FYEKMQ (reference sequence). Between the trimmed V and J ends, which lost 5 bases and 3 bases, there was a span of 16 bases. Here the CDR3 DNA reads TGTGCCAGCAGCCCCCGAAGAGGGCGGGACACTGAAGCTTTCTTT. As protein: CASSPRRGRDTEAFF.

This chain links TRBV6-5 with TRBJ1-3; perhaps TRBD1 as D (5 bases). The germline V gene has CDR1 MNHEY and CDR2 SVGAGI. Trimming removed 8 bases from V and 2 bases from J, with 13 bases in between. The CDR3 contains 14 residues. CDR3 amino acids: CASGGGVPGNTIYF. The CDR3 region has the DNA TGTGCCAGCGGCGGGGGGGTCCCTGGAAACACCATATATTTT.

The chain employs TRBV11-2 and TRBJ1-1; D call uncertain. Between the trimmed V and J ends, which lost 0 bases and 0 bases, there was a span of 8 bases. This CDR3 has 15 amino acids. Per the germline V gene, CDR1 is SGHAT and CDR2 is FQNNGV. The CDR3 DNA reads TGTGCCAGCAGCTTAGATCCGGGGATGAACACTGAAGCTTTCTTT. Its translation is CASSLDPGMNTEAFF.

The rearrangement links TRBV28 to TRBJ1-6; 7 bases map to TRBD1. V lost 6 bases and J lost 7; bases outside the gene matches: 12. The germline V gene encodes CDR1 MDHEN and CDR2 SYDVKM. The CDR3 loop spans 16 amino acids. The CDR3 sequence is CASSAGQETTNSPLHF. CDR3 nucleotide sequence: TGTGCCAGCAGCGCCGGACAGGAGACAACCAATTCACCCCTCCACTTT.

The chain recombines TRBV5-6 with TRBJ2-3; possibly TRBD1 or TRBD2 for D (6 bases each). Germline CDR1 reads SGHDT; CDR2 reads YYEEEE. Trimming took off 1 base at V and 3 bases at J, with 12 bases between the two ends. CDR3 length: 15 residues. The CDR3 region is CASSLYGGGTDTQYF. As DNA, the CDR3 is TGTGCCAGCAGCTTGTACGGGGGCGGTACAGATACGCAGTATTTT.

This chain connects TRBV2 to TRBJ1-4, with D maybe TRBD1 (5 bases). V was shortened by 5 bases and J by 8 bases, with 18 bases between the two germline ends. Germline V gene sequence: CDR1 SNHLY, CDR2 FYNNEI. This CDR3 is 15 amino acids long. The CDR3 nucleotides read TGTGCCAGCAGTCCAAGGGGACCTGTAGGGGAAAAACTGTTTTTT. Amino acid sequence: CASSPRGPVGEKLFF.

This clone was picked up one time. This chain uses TRBV29-1 with TRBJ2-5; TRBD1 might be the D (5 bases). Trimming removed 5 bases at V and 1 base at J, with 11 bases between. This CDR3 is 13 amino acids long. CDR1 and CDR2 from the germline V gene are SQVTM and ANQGSEA. CDR3 amino acids: CSVSRQPQETQYF. CDR3 in DNA: TGCAGCGTTTCTCGACAGCCCCAAGAGACCCAGTACTTC. Full variable domain (outside the CDR3, taken from reference TRBV29-1 and TRBJ2-5): SAVISQKPSRDICQRGTSLTIQCQVDSQVTMMFWYRQQPGQSLTLIATANQGSEATYESGFVIDKFPISRPNLTFSTLTVSNMSPEDSSIYLCSVSRQPQETQYFGPGTRLLVL.

The chain links TRBV19 to TRBJ2-1; 7 bases align to TRBD1. The CDR3 is made up of 12 amino acids. Per the germline V gene, CDR1 is LNHDA and CDR2 is SQIVND (reference sequence). The V gene end was trimmed by 5 bases and the J gene end by 10 bases; junction bases not matched to a gene: 5. This CDR3 is CASSDRVLEQFF. In DNA, the CDR3 is TGTGCCAGTAGTGACAGGGTTTTGGAGCAGTTCTTC.

This clone has only a few counts. V is TRBV9 and J is TRBJ1-1; the D gene is possibly TRBD1 (5 bases). V lost 7 bases, J lost 0 bases, and 10 bases lay in between. This CDR3 spans 13 amino acids. Germline assignment: CDR1 SGDLS and CDR2 YYNGEE. The CDR3 DNA sequence: TGTGCCAGCCAGAGACAGTTGAACACTGAAGCTTTCTTT. Amino acids: CASQRQLNTEAFF.

The gene calls are TRBV7-2 and TRBJ2-7; 7 bases agree with TRBD1. The germline V gene encodes CDR1 SGHTA and CDR2 FQGNSA. Trimming removed 0 bases from V and 5 bases from J; junction bases left unmatched: 4. The CDR3 contains 14 residues. In DNA, the CDR3 is TGTGCCAGCAGCTTAGCCAGGGGGAATAACGAGCAGTACTTC. It specifies CASSLARGNNEQYF. Combining the CDR3 with reference TRBV7-2 and TRBJ2-7 gives the whole variable domain GAGVSQSPSNKVTEKGKDVELRCDPISGHTALYWYRQSLGQGLEFLIYFQGNSAPDKSGLPSDRFSAERTGGSVSTLTIQRTQQEDSAVYLCASSLARGNNEQYFGPGTRLTVT.

This rearrangement joins TRBV27 to TRBJ2-1, with D perhaps TRBD1 (5 bases). The length of the CDR3 is 13 residues. With 3 bases removed from V and 3 bases from J, the gap between germline ends came to 6 bases. In germline, CDR1 is MNHEY, CDR2 SMNVEV (reference sequence). The CDR3 reads CASSFQGYNEQFF. The DNA of the CDR3 is TGTGCCAGCAGTTTTCAGGGCTACAATGAGCAGTTCTTC.

V gene TRBV28 combines with J gene TRBJ2-4; 11 bases are shared with TRBD2. From germline, CDR1 is MDHEN and CDR2 SYDVKM. The CDR3 runs 15 residues. V lost 3 bases to trimming and J lost 7 bases; unmatched junction nucleotides: 5. The CDR3 loop is CASSLGGLADNIQYF. The DNA for the CDR3 is TGTGCCAGCAGTTTGGGGGGACTAGCGGATAACATTCAGTACTTC.

The CDR3 bases are TGTGCCAGCAAGAGGAGGGGGTCCTTTTACGAGCAGTACTTC. It translates to CASKRRGSFYEQYF. The chain couples TRBV6-1 to TRBJ2-7; the D gene could be TRBD1 or TRBD2 (6 bases each). V gave up 7 bases and J gave up 4 bases, with 17 bases separating them. CDR3 length equals 14 residues. The germline V gene encodes CDR1 MNHNS and CDR2 SASEGT.

This chain joins TRBV27 and TRBJ2-6, with TRBD1 matching 7 bases. This CDR3 has 18 residues. Germline V gives CDR1 MNHEY, CDR2 SMNVEV (reference sequence). Trimming took 5 bases from V and 2 from J; bases not matched to a gene: 12. Here the CDR3 DNA reads TGTGCCAGCAGTCCTCTCGGGACAGCGGCCCCTGGGGCCAACGTCCTGACTTTC. Encoded protein: CASSPLGTAAPGANVLTF.

The rearrangement uses TRBV4-3 and TRBJ2-7; D unclear. CDR3 length: 14 residues. Trimming cost V 0 bases and J 1 base, with 7 bases left between them. The germline V gene has CDR1 LGHNA and CDR2 YSLEER. The CDR3 sequence: CASSQDHGSYEQYF. CDR3 in DNA: TGCGCCAGCAGCCAAGATCACGGATCCTACGAGCAGTACTTC.

The V call is TRBV2, the J call TRBJ2-3, with D unclear. Germline CDR1 is SNHLY and CDR2 is FYNNEI. The V gene lost 5 bases and the J gene lost 3 bases, with 15 bases spanning the gap. The CDR3 runs to 15 residues. The CDR3: CASSSESYRTDTQYF. The CDR3 nucleotides read TGTGCCAGCAGTTCGGAGTCATACAGAACAGATACGCAGTATTTT.

This clone appeared a single time. The chain uses TRBV7-2 and TRBJ1-2, with a possible D match to TRBD1 (5 bases). Looked up from germline, CDR1 is SGHTA and CDR2 is FQGNSA. The CDR3 is 14 amino acids. V lost 5 bases and J lost 8, with 18 bases in between. In nucleotides, the CDR3 is TGTGCCAGCAGCCCCGATGGAGGGGCTTTGGGCTACACCTTC. It is translated as CASSPDGGALGYTF.